This is a list of T cell receptor beta chains from one sample in a study of T cell responses to AZD1222 COVID-19 vaccine. The assay was immunoSEQ multiplex PCR, and TCRdb's table has in-frame clones only and misses some. The data contain roughly 140,000 clones, roughly 88% of them singletons. This sample comprised peripheral blood, obtained on day 0 of MenACWY control vaccination. These receptors came from an adult in good health. Each CDR3 is given with its conserved first and last residue. Fields, in order: V gene, CDR3 length, J gene, D gene, CDR3 protein, CDR3 DNA. D genes are given only for firm matches.

TRBV10-3	14	TRBJ2-5	TRBD2	CPTTTGGPGETQYF	TGTCCCACCACGACGGGGGGGCCGGGCGAGACCCAGTACTTC
TRBV4-3	16	TRBJ1-5	NA	CASSHLWGVPSQPQHF	TGCGCCAGCAGCCACCTATGGGGGGTACCCAGTCAGCCCCAGCATTTT
TRBV9	14	TRBJ2-1	TRBD2	CASRAGPTYNEQFF	TGTGCCAGCAGAGCGGGACCCACCTACAATGAGCAGTTCTTC
TRBV9	14	TRBJ1-2	NA	CASTLGAANYGYTF	TGTGCCAGCACCCTCGGGGCTGCCAACTATGGCTACACCTTC
TRBV5-1	16	TRBJ2-2	TRBD2	CASSFIGLAYTGELFF	TGCGCCAGCAGCTTTATAGGACTAGCGTACACCGGGGAGCTGTTTTTT
TRBV9	15	TRBJ1-3	NA	CASSVSGTAGNTIYF	TGTGCCAGCAGCGTGTCCGGGACGGCTGGAAACACCATATATTTT
TRBV6-6	12	TRBJ1-2	TRBD1	CATRQGNYGYTF	TGTGCCACGCGACAGGGCAACTATGGCTACACCTTC
TRBV21-1	10	TRBJ2-7	NA	CATPEREQYF	TGTGCCACCCCGGAAAGGGAGCAGTACTTC
TRBV27	15	TRBJ1-4	NA	CASSLSGTPYEKLFF	TGTGCCAGCAGTTTATCCGGGACTCCCTATGAAAAACTGTTTTTT
TRBV18	14	TRBJ1-4	NA	CASSITSPNEKLFF	TGTGCCAGCTCAATCACTTCACCTAATGAAAAACTGTTTTTT
TRBV30	17	TRBJ2-5	TRBD2	CAWRGTSGRRERKTQYF	TGTGCCTGGAGGGGGACTAGCGGGAGGCGGGAGAGGAAGACCCAGTACTTC
TRBV11-3	19	TRBJ2-4	TRBD1	CASSPRDSWFNEAKNIQYF	TGTGCCAGCAGCCCGAGGGACAGCTGGTTTAATGAAGCCAAAAACATTCAGTACTTC
TRBV20-1	15	TRBJ2-1	NA	CSASGMGSSYNEQFF	TGCAGTGCTAGTGGCATGGGGAGCTCCTACAATGAGCAGTTCTTC
TRBV3-1/TRBV3-2	18	TRBJ1-1	TRBD1	CASSLRPGQGARNTEAFF	TGTGCCAGCAGCCTCAGACCGGGACAGGGGGCCCGAAACACTGAAGCTTTCTTT
TRBV7-2	14	TRBJ1-2	NA	CASSLRKGQDGYTF	TGTGCCAGCAGCTTACGGAAAGGGCAGGATGGCTACACCTTC